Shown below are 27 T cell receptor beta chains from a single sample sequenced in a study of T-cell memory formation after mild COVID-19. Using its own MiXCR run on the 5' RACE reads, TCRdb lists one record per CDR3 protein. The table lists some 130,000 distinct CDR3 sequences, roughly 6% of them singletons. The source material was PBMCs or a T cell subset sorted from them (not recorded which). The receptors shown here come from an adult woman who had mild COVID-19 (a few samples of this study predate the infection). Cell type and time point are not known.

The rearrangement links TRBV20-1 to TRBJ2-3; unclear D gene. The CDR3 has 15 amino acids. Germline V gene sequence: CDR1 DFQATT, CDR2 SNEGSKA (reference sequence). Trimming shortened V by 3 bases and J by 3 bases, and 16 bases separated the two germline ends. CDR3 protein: CSASPAGQGTDTQYF. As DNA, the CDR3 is TGCAGTGCTAGCCCCGCCGGTCAAGGGACAGATACGCAGTATTTT.

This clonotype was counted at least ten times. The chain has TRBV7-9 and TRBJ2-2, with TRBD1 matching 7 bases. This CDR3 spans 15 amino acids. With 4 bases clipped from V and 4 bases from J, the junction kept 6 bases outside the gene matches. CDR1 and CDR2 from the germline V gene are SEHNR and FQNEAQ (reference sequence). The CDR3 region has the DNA TGTGCCAGCAGCTCCGACAGGGCCAGCACCGGGGAGCTGTTTTTT. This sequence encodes CASSSDRASTGELFF.

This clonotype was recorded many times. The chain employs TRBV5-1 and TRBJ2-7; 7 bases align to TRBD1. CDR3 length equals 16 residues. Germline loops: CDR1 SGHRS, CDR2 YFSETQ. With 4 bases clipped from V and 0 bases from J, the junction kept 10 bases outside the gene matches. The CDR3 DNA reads TGCGCCAGCAGCGGCGTCGGGACAGCAAGCTCCTACGAGCAGTACTTC. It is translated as CASSGVGTASSYEQYF. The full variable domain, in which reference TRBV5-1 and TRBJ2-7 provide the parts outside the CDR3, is KAGVTQTPRYLIKTRGQQVTLSCSPISGHRSVSWYQQTPGQGLQFLFEYFSETQRNKGNFPGRFSGRQFSNSRSEMNVSTLELGDSALYLCASSGVGTASSYEQYFGPGTRLTVT.

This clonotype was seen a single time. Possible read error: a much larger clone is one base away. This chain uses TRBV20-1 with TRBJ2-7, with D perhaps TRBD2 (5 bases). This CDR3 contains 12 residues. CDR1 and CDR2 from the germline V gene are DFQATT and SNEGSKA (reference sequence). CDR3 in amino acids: CSASAASNEHYF. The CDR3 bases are TGCAGTGCTAGCGCGGCTAGCAACGAGCATTACTTC.

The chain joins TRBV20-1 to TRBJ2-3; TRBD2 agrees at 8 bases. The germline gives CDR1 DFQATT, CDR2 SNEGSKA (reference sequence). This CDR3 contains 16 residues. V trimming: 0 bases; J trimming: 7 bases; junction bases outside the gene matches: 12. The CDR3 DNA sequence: TGCAGTGCTAGAGATCAGTTGAGCGGGAGTAAATATACGCAGTATTTT. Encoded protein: CSARDQLSGSKYTQYF.

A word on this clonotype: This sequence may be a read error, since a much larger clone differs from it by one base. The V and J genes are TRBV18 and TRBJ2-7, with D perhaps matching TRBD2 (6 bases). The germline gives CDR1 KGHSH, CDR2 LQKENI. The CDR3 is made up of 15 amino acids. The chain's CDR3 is CAGSVADGGVGEQYF. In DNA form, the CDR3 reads TGTGCCGGCTCAGTAGCGGACGGCGGGGTCGGCGAGCAGTACTTC.

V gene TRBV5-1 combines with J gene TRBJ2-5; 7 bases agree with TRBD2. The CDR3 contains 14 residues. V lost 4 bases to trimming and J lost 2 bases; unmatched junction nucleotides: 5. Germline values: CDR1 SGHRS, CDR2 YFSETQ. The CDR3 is CASSTGLVQETQYF. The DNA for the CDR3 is TGCGCCAGCAGCACCGGACTAGTTCAAGAGACCCAGTACTTC.

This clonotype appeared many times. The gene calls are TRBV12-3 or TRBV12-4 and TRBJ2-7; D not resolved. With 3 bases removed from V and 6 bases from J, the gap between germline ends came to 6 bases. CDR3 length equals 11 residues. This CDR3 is CASSLYGEQYF. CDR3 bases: TGTGCCAGCAGTTTGTACGGCGAGCAGTACTTC.

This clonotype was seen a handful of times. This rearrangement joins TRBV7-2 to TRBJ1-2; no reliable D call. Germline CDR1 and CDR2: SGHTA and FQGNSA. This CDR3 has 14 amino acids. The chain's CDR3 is CARRTVGWDYGYTF. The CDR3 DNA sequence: TGTGCTAGGCGTACCGTGGGGTGGGACTATGGCTACACCTTC.

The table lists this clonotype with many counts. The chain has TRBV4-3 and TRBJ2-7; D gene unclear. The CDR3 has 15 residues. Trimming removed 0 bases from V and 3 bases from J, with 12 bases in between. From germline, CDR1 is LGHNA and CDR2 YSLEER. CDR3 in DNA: TGCGCCAGCAGCCAAGATACGTCCCCCCGCTACGAGCAGTACTTC. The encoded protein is CASSQDTSPRYEQYF.

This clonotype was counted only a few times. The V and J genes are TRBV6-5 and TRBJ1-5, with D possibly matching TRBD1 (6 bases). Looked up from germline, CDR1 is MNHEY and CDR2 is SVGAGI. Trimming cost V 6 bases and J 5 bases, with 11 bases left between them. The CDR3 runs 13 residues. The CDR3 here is CASSQNRDQPQHF. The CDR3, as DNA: TGTGCCAGCAGCCAGAACAGGGATCAGCCCCAGCATTTT.

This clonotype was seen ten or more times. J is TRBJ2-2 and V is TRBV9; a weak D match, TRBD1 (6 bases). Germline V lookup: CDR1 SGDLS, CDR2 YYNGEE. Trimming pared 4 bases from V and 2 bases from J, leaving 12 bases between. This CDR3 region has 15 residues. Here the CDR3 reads CASSPGQVNTGELFF. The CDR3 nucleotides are TGTGCCAGCAGCCCGGGACAAGTAAACACCGGGGAGCTGTTTTTT.

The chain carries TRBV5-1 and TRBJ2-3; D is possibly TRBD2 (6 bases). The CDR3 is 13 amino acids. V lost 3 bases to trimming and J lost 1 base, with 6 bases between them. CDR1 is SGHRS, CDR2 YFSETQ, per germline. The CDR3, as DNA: TGCGCCAGCAGCTGGGGGGGCACAGATACGCAGTATTTT. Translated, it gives CASSWGGTDTQYF.

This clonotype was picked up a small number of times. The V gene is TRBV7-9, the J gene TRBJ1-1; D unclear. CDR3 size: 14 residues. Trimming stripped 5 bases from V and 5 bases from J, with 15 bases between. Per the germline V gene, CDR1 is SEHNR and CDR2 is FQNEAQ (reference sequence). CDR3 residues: CASSTETTLTEAFF. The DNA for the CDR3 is TGTGCCAGCAGCACCGAGACAACACTAACTGAAGCTTTCTTT. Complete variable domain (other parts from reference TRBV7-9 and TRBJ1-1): DTGVSQNPRHKITKRGQNVTFRCDPISEHNRLYWYRQTLGQGPEFLTYFQNEAQLEKSRLLSDRFSAERPKGSFSTLEIQRTEQGDSAMYLCASSTETTLTEAFFGQGTRLTVV.

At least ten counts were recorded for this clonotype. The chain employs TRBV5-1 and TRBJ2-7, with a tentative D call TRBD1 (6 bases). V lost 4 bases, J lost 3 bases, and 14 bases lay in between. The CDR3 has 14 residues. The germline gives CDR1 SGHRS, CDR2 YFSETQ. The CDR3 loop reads CASSTTGGYYEQYF. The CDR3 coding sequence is TGCGCCAGCAGCACGACAGGAGGATACTACGAGCAGTACTTC. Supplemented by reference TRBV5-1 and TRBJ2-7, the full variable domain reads KAGVTQTPRYLIKTRGQQVTLSCSPISGHRSVSWYQQTPGQGLQFLFEYFSETQRNKGNFPGRFSGRQFSNSRSEMNVSTLELGDSALYLCASSTTGGYYEQYFGPGTRLTVT.

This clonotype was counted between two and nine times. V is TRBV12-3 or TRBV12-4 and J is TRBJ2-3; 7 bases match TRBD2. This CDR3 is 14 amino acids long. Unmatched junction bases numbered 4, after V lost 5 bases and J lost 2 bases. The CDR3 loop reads CASSSGVPTDTQYF. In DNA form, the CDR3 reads TGTGCCAGCAGTAGCGGGGTACCCACAGATACGCAGTATTTT.

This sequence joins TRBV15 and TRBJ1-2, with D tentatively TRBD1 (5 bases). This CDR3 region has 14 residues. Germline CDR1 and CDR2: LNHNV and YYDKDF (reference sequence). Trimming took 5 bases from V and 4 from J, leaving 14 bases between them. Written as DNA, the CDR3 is TGTGCCACCAGCGTCCCCGGGACGGCCTATGGCTACACCTTC. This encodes CATSVPGTAYGYTF.

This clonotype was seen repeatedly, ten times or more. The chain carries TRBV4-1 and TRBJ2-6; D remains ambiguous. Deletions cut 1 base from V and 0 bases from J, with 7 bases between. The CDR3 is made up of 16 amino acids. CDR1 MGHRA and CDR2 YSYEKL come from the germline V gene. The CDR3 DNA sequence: TGCGCCAGCAGCCAAGGGGGTATCTCTGGGGCCAACGTCCTGACTTTC. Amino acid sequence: CASSQGGISGANVLTF.

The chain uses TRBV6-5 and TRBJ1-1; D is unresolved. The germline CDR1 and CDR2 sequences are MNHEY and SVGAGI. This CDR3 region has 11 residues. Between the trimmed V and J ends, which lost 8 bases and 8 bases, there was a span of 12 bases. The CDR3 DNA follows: TGTGCCAGCCGGGAGGGCTTCGAAGCTTTCTTT. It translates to CASREGFEAFF.

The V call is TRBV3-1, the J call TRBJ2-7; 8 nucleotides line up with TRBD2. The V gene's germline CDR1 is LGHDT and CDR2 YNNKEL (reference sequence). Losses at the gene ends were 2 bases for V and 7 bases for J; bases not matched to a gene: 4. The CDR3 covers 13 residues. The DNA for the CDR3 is TGTGCCAGCAGCCAACTAGCGGGCCAGGAGCAGTACTTC. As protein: CASSQLAGQEQYF.

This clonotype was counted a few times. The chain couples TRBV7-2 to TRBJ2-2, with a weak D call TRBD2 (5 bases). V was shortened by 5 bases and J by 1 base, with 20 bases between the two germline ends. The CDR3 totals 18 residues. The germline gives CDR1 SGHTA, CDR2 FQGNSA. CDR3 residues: CASSTPAGNSRNTGELFF. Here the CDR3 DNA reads TGTGCCAGCAGCACCCCAGCCGGGAACTCGAGGAACACCGGGGAGCTGTTTTTT.

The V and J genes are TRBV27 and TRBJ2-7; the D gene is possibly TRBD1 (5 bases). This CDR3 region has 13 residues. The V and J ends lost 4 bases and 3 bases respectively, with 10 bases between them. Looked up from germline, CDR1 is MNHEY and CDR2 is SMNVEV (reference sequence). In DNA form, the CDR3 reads TGTGCCAGCAGTTGGGGCAGGGTCTACGAGCAGTACTTC. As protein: CASSWGRVYEQYF.

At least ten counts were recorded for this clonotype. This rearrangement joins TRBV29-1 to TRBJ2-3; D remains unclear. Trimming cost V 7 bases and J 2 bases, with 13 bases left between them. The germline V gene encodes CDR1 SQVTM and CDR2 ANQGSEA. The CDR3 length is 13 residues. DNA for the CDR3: TGCAGCGCCGTTCAGTCCCACACAGATACGCAGTATTTT. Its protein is CSAVQSHTDTQYF.

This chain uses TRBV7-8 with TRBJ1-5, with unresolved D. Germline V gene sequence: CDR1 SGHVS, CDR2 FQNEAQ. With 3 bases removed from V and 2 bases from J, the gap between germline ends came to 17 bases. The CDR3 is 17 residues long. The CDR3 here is CASSFSYSRVGNQPQHF. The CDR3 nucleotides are TGTGCCAGCAGCTTCTCATACTCGCGAGTTGGCAATCAGCCCCAGCATTTT.

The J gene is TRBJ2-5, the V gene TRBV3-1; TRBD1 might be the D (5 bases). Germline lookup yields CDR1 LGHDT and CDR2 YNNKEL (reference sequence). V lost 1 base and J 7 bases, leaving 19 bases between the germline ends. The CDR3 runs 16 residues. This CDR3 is CASSQGRAGPKGTQYF. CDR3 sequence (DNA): TGTGCCAGCAGCCAAGGGCGTGCAGGGCCGAAGGGGACCCAGTACTTC.

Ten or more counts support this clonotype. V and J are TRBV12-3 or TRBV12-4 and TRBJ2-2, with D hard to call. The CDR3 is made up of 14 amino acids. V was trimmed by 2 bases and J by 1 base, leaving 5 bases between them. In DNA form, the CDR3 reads TGTGCCAGCAGTTTAAGTCAGAACACCGGGGAGCTGTTTTTT. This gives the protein CASSLSQNTGELFF.

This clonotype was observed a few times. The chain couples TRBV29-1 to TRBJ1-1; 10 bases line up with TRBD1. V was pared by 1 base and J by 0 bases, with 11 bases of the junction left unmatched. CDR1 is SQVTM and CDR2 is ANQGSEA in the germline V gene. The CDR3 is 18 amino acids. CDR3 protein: CSVEGIRWDRGLNTEAFF. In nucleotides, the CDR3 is TGCAGCGTTGAAGGTATCCGGTGGGACAGGGGATTGAACACTGAAGCTTTCTTT.